This entry features one T cell receptor beta chain sequence. The antigen is not known. The trim removed 0 bases at V and 4 bases at J, leaving 0 bases unmatched. CDR1 and CDR2 (germline): MNHNY, SVGAGI (reference sequence). This CDR3 has 14 residues. This sample is drawn from a study of metastatic and nonmetastatic thyroid tumors. Overall study context: Repertoires from malignant and benign thyroid patients were compared across blood and tumor or nodule tissue. Study-wide results and caveats: Across blood and tumor, TCR beta diversity in malignant thyroid tumors was reportedly significantly higher than in benign nodules.

No treatment of any kind had been given to any patient before thyroid surgery. With MiXCR, TCRdb reprocessed the PCR reads. The sample gives more than 8,500 clones, about a tenth of which show up once; approximately 7.5% is in the top ten. The source is a female donor with papillary thyroid cancer or a benign thyroid nodule (not recorded which). Some clones in this sample may be carry-over from other donors' samples. Material: tumor tissue. The chain uses TRBV6-6 and TRBJ1-2, with 9 bases lining up with TRBD1. The CDR3 region has the DNA TGTGCCAGCAGTTACTCGACAGGGGGCTATGGCTACACCTTC. This encodes CASSYSTGGYGYTF.